These T cell receptor beta chains were read from a single sample in a study of T cell repertoires in cytomegalovirus infection. These TCRs are of unknown antigen specificity. Each CDR3 protein gets one entry after TCRdb re-called the reads with MiXCR. The data contain 140,000 to 150,000 distinct CDR3 sequences, 32% of them singletons. The material sequenced was CD8+ T cells from cultured PBMCs, taken from culture after CMV antigen stimulation. All receptors come from a human donor in good health (CMV status not recorded). Some clones in this sample may be carry-over from other donors' samples. The CDR3 runs from the conserved cysteine through the conserved F or W. D genes are given only for firm matches. Rows give clone size only sometimes, using once, few, many, or a class for an expanded clone.

j_call clone_size v_call d_call cdr3_aa cdr3_nt
TRBJ2-7 . TRBV4-1 . CASSQEVGGGTYEQYF TGCGCCAGCAGTCAAGAGGTTGGAGGGGGGACCTACGAGCAGTACTTC
TRBJ2-2 few TRBV7-9 TRBD1 CASRKQGATGELFF TGTGCCAGCAGGAAACAGGGGGCGACCGGGGAGCTGTTTTTT
TRBJ1-4 few TRBV27 TRBD1 CASRGTGGAGKLFF TGTGCCAGCAGGGGGACAGGGGGAGCGGGAAAACTGTTTTTT
TRBJ1-1 . TRBV10-3 TRBD1 CAIATGRRDTEAFF TGTGCCATCGCGACAGGGAGGAGGGACACTGAAGCTTTCTTT
TRBJ1-5 . TRBV19 . CASSIGERGRQPQHF TGTGCCAGTAGTATCGGGGAGCGGGGACGACAGCCCCAGCATTTT
TRBJ2-5 many TRBV7-2 TRBD2 CASSSRSIRGEETQYF TGTGCCAGCAGTTCAAGAAGCATTCGGGGGGAAGAGACCCAGTACTTC
TRBJ2-7 once TRBV5-1 . CTSSLTSAPGYEQYF TGCACCAGCAGCTTGACATCGGCTCCCGGATACGAGCAGTACTTC
TRBJ1-1 . TRBV7-9 . CASSLEDRGAFF TGTGCCAGCAGCTTAGAGGATAGAGGAGCTTTCTTT
TRBJ2-2 many TRBV7-6 . CASRDHDTGELFF TGTGCCAGCAGGGACCACGACACCGGGGAGCTGTTTTTT
TRBJ2-7 . TRBV27 . CASSPHPGGEYEQYF TGTGCCAGCAGTCCTCACCCCGGGGGCGAATACGAGCAGTACTTC
TRBJ2-3 few TRBV6-1 TRBD2 CASSGLAGGRTDTQYF TGTGCCAGCAGTGGCCTAGCGGGGGGACGCACAGATACGCAGTATTTT
TRBJ1-1 many TRBV7-2 . CASSSKTGEAFF TGTGCCAGCAGCTCAAAAACTGGTGAAGCTTTCTTT
TRBJ2-3 few TRBV15 . CATSRGTVTDTQYF TGTGCCACCAGCAGAGGGACAGTCACAGATACGCAGTATTTT
TRBJ1-2 once TRBV27 . CASIPTGALIYGYTF TGTGCCAGCATTCCTACGGGGGCCTTAATCTATGGCTACACCTTC
TRBJ1-2 once TRBV12-3/TRBV12-4 TRBD1 CASSPQGPLSYGYTF TGTGCCAGCAGTCCACAGGGGCCGCTGAGCTATGGCTACACCTTC
TRBJ1-5 . TRBV19 . CASSISRNQPQHF TGTGCCAGTAGTATATCCAGGAATCAGCCCCAGCATTTT
TRBJ1-3 . TRBV28 . CASSFRLRGNTIYF TGTGCCAGCAGTTTCCGACTTCGAGGAAACACCATATATTTT
TRBJ1-5 few TRBV19 . CASSDRSDQPQHF TGTGCCAGTAGCGACAGGTCTGATCAGCCCCAGCATTTT
TRBJ2-3 . TRBV11-1 . CASSQAGHVTDTQYF TGTGCCAGCAGCCAGGCTGGACACGTGACAGATACGCAGTATTTT
TRBJ2-1 . TRBV7-8 TRBD1 CASSLGGQGVYNEQFF TGTGCCAGCAGCTTAGGGGGACAGGGGGTTTACAATGAGCAGTTCTTC
TRBJ1-6 . TRBV12-3/TRBV12-4 TRBD1 CASSATGGSWNSPLHF TGTGCCAGCAGCGCCACAGGGGGCAGCTGGAATTCACCCCTCCACTTT
TRBJ2-7 few TRBV2 . CASKVSTASYEQYF TGTGCCAGTAAGGTTTCGACAGCCTCCTACGAGCAGTACTTC
TRBJ1-6 . TRBV4-1 . CASSQENHSSPLHF TGCGCCAGCAGCCAAGAAAATCATTCCTCACCCCTCCACTTT
TRBJ2-7 . TRBV20-1 . CSAAGQLYEQYF TGCAGTGCTGCAGGACAGCTATACGAGCAGTACTTC
TRBJ2-3 many TRBV20-1 . CSANREGDTQYF TGCAGTGCTAACAGGGAAGGCGATACGCAGTATTTT
TRBJ1-1 many TRBV28 . CAGRDYMNTEAFF TGTGCCGGACGGGACTACATGAACACTGAAGCTTTCTTT
TRBJ1-4 . TRBV7-9 TRBD1 CASSLAGTVPSTNEKLFF TGTGCCAGCAGCTTAGCGGGGACAGTACCATCAACTAATGAAAAACTGTTTTTT
TRBJ2-7 few TRBV11-3 . CASSATRPPTYEQYF TGTGCCAGCAGCGCTACTCGACCCCCCACCTACGAGCAGTACTTC
TRBJ1-5 few TRBV15 . CATSREGVLSNQPQHF TGTGCCACCAGCAGAGAGGGGGTCCTCAGCAATCAGCCCCAGCATTTT
TRBJ2-1 many TRBV6-4 . CASSTGRDADEQFF TGTGCCAGCTCCACAGGACGTGATGCGGATGAGCAGTTCTTC
TRBJ2-4 many TRBV5-6 TRBD2 CASSFGLAVENIQYF TGTGCCAGCAGCTTCGGGCTAGCGGTCGAAAACATTCAGTACTTC
TRBJ2-3 . TRBV6-6 TRBD2 CASSSLNLAGGTDTQYF TGTGCCAGCAGTTCCCTAAATCTAGCGGGGGGCACAGATACGCAGTATTTT
TRBJ2-7 . TRBV12-3/TRBV12-4 TRBD1 CASSYGTGVYEQYF TGTGCCAGCAGTTATGGGACAGGGGTCTACGAGCAGTACTTC
TRBJ1-2 few TRBV6-1 . CASSDTRSGWGYTF TGTGCCAGCAGTGACACAAGGTCTGGTTGGGGCTACACCTTC
TRBJ1-1 . TRBV6-6 . CASTTEGDRGFF TGTGCCAGCACAACGGAGGGGGATCGAGGCTTCTTT
TRBJ1-2 many TRBV6-1 TRBD1 CASSSDRGLFNGYTF TGTGCCAGCAGTTCCGACAGGGGGCTATTTAATGGCTACACCTTC
TRBJ2-7 many TRBV7-9 . CASSSDPYEQYF TGTGCCAGCAGCTCCGACCCATACGAGCAGTACTTC
TRBJ1-6 . TRBV12-3/TRBV12-4 TRBD1 CASTLSQRTGSSPLHF TGTGCCAGCACCCTGTCCCAAAGGACAGGGAGTTCACCCCTCCACTTT
TRBJ2-2 . TRBV5-4 TRBD1 CASSSGQGAGELFF TGTGCCAGCAGCTCAGGACAGGGGGCCGGGGAGCTGTTTTTT
TRBJ1-1 medium-sized TRBV7-2 . CASSHRRPLGGTEAFF TGTGCCAGCAGCCACAGAAGGCCCCTAGGGGGCACTGAAGCTTTCTTT
TRBJ2-7 . TRBV7-4 TRBD1 CASSSGSDRAHEQYF TGTGCCAGCAGCTCCGGATCGGACAGGGCCCACGAGCAGTACTTC
TRBJ2-4 few TRBV28 . CASSPAPNIQYF TGTGCCAGCAGTCCCGCCCCGAACATTCAGTACTTC
TRBJ2-2 . TRBV19 . CASSQESTGPTGELFF TGTGCCAGTAGCCAGGAGTCGACAGGACCTACCGGGGAGCTGTTTTTT
TRBJ2-3 few TRBV12-3/TRBV12-4 . CASSAAFEGVDTQYF TGTGCCAGCAGTGCAGCTTTTGAGGGGGTAGATACGCAGTATTTT
TRBJ1-4 few TRBV20-1 . CSAKPRASGEKLFF TGCAGTGCTAAACCCCGGGCATCAGGTGAAAAACTGTTTTTT
TRBJ1-5 . TRBV6-6 TRBD1 CASSPDRGYQPQHF TGTGCCAGCAGCCCGGACAGGGGTTATCAGCCCCAGCATTTT
TRBJ1-1 many TRBV7-2 TRBD1 CASSLALTGGATYTEAFF TGTGCCAGCAGCTTAGCCCTGACAGGGGGCGCAACGTACACTGAAGCTTTCTTT
TRBJ1-4 . TRBV27 . CASQKGWGNEKLFF TGTGCCAGCCAAAAAGGATGGGGTAATGAAAAACTGTTTTTT
TRBJ1-2 few TRBV27 . CASSPVGNNYGYTF TGTGCCAGCAGTCCCGTTGGGAATAACTATGGCTACACCTTC
TRBJ1-1 many TRBV6-1 TRBD1 CATRQGGTEAFF TGTGCCACAAGACAGGGCGGCACTGAAGCTTTCTTT
TRBJ1-5 few TRBV4-1 TRBD1 CASSPTKGTAPLLWPQHF TGCGCCAGCAGCCCCACAAAGGGGACAGCCCCTCTTTTGTGGCCCCAGCATTTT
TRBJ2-7 . TRBV5-6 . CASSLTVQGFQYF TGTGCCAGCAGCTTGACAGTACAGGGTTTCCAGTACTTC
TRBJ1-1 few TRBV13 . CASSLGSGTPGTEAFF TGTGCCAGCAGCTTAGGGAGCGGGACACCCGGGACTGAAGCTTTCTTT
TRBJ2-3 . TRBV6-5 . CASSPWGSGTSTDTQYF TGTGCCAGCAGTCCCTGGGGGAGCGGAACAAGCACAGATACGCAGTATTTT